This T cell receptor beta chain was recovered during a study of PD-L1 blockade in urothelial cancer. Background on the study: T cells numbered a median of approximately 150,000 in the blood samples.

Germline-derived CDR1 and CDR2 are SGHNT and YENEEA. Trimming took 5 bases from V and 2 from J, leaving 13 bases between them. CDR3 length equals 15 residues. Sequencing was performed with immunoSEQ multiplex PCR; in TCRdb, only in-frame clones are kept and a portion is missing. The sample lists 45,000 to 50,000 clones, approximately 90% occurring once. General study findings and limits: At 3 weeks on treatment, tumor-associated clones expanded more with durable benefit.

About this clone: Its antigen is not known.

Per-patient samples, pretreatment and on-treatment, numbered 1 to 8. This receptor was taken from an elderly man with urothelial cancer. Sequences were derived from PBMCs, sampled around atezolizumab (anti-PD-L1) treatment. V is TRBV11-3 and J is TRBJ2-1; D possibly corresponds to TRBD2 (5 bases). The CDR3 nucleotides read TGTGCCAGCAGCCCGGGTTGGCGGGCCTACAATGAGCAGTTCTTC. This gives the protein CASSPGWRAYNEQFF.